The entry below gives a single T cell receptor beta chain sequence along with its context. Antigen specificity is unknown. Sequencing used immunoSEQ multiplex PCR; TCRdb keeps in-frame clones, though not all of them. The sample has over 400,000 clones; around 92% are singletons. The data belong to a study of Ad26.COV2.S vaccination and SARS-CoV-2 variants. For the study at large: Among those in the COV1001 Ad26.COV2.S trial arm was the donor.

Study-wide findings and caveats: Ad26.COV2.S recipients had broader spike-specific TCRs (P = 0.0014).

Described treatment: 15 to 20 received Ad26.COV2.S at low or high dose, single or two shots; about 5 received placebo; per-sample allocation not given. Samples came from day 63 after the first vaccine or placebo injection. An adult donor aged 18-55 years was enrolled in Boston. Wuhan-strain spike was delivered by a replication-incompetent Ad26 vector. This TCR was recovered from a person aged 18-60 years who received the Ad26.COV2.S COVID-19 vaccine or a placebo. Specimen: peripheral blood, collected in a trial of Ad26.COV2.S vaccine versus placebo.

Here the CDR3 reads CASSLTENIQYF. CDR3 DNA: TGTGCCAGCAGCTTAACAGAAAACATTCAGTACTTC. This chain joins TRBV7-2 and TRBJ2-4; D is unclear. Between the trimmed V and J ends, which lost 2 bases and 5 bases, there was a span of 4 bases. Germline lookup yields CDR1 SGHTA and CDR2 FQGNSA. This CDR3 has 12 amino acids. The full variable domain, with the rest looked up from reference TRBV7-2 and TRBJ2-4, is GAGVSQSPSNKVTEKGKDVELRCDPISGHTALYWYRQSLGQGLEFLIYFQGNSAPDKSGLPSDRFSAERTGGSVSTLTIQRTQQEDSAVYLCASSLTENIQYFGAGTRLSVL.